This T cell receptor beta chain derives from a study of OX40 agonist ivuxolimab in advanced cancers. As for the study in general: A partial response was reached by three patients: one with hepatocellular carcinoma and two with cutaneous melanoma.

The V gene lost 6 bases and the J gene lost 1 base, with 15 bases spanning the gap. The CDR3 covers 15 residues. Looked up from germline, CDR1 is SNHLY and CDR2 is FYNNEI. Generated by immunoSEQ multiplex PCR, the TCRdb table keeps only in-frame clones and is missing some. The sample has about 58,000 clones; around four fifths are singletons. The sample in question was CD4+ or CD8+ T cells sorted from blood, obtained in a trial of the OX40 agonist ivuxolimab. The rearrangement links TRBV2 to TRBJ1-1; D is perhaps TRBD1 (6 bases). This receptor was obtained from an adult with an advanced solid tumor such as melanoma, head and neck, liver or kidney cancer. The CDR3 bases are TGTGCCAGCAGGTTCGATACAGGGACGAACACTGAAGCTTTCTTT. Translation gives CASRFDTGTNTEAFF.